These 19 T cell receptor beta chains came from one sample sequenced in a study of early T cells in non-severe SARS-CoV-2 infection. TCRdb re-analysed the 5' RACE reads in MiXCR, keeping a single row per CDR3 protein. Of approximately 100,000 distinct CDR3 sequences listed, 9.5% to 11% were seen once; the top ten hold around 5%. The specimen sequenced was whole blood. These receptors were taken from an adult who was a healthcare worker with PCR-confirmed SARS-CoV-2 infection or an uninfected control (not recorded which).

This clonotype was observed a few times. The chain links TRBV21-1 to TRBJ2-7; the table calls TRBD1, which could not be checked here. TRBV21-1 is given as a pseudogene. The CDR3 totals 15 residues. The CDR3 region has the DNA TGTGCCAGCAGCAAAGGGGAAAGGACAAACTACGAGCAGTACTTC. It encodes CASSKGERTNYEQYF.

This sequence joins TRBV5-4 and TRBJ1-2; no reliable D call. The CDR3 covers 12 residues. Germline loops: CDR1 SGHNT, CDR2 YYREEE (reference sequence). Deletions cut 5 bases from V and 2 bases from J, with 7 bases between. The CDR3 region has the DNA TGTGCCAGCAGGACACCCAACTATGGCTACACCTTC. Protein sequence: CASRTPNYGYTF.

This chain joins TRBV4-1 and TRBJ2-7; maybe TRBD1 (5 bases). The CDR3 runs to 13 residues. The V and J ends lost 1 base and 9 bases respectively, with 13 bases between them. Germline assignment: CDR1 MGHRA and CDR2 YSYEKL. For the CDR3, the DNA is TGCGCCAGCAGCCAAGTCCAAGGGGTAGGGCAGTACTTC. Its translation is CASSQVQGVGQYF.

This chain connects TRBV7-2 to TRBJ2-7; 7 nucleotides match TRBD2. The CDR3 consists of 14 residues. From germline, CDR1 is SGHTA and CDR2 FQGNSA. Trimming at V came to 4 bases and at J to 2 bases, leaving 5 bases not matched to a gene. CDR3 sequence reads: CASSSGGRTYEQYF. CDR3 DNA: TGTGCCAGCAGCTCAGGCGGGAGAACCTACGAGCAGTACTTC. The whole variable domain, remainder taken from reference TRBV7-2 and TRBJ2-7, is GAGVSQSPSNKVTEKGKDVELRCDPISGHTALYWYRQSLGQGLEFLIYFQGNSAPDKSGLPSDRFSAERTGGSVSTLTIQRTQQEDSAVYLCASSSGGRTYEQYFGPGTRLTVT.

The chain has TRBV6-5 and TRBJ2-7; 9 bases align to TRBD1. CDR3 length: 14 residues. Germline CDR1 is MNHEY and CDR2 is SVGAGI. Unmatched junction bases numbered 5, after V lost 4 bases and J lost 4 bases. The CDR3 here is CASSSTGGRYEQYF. The CDR3 DNA follows: TGTGCCAGCAGTTCTACAGGGGGCCGATACGAGCAGTACTTC.

At least ten counts were recorded for this clonotype. V usage is TRBV29-1 and J usage is TRBJ2-5, with D uncertain. The CDR3 is made up of 10 amino acids. The germline V gene encodes CDR1 SQVTM and CDR2 ANQGSEA. Trimming shortened V by 6 bases and J by 4 bases, and 6 bases separated the two germline ends. The CDR3: CSVVRETQYF. In nucleotides, the CDR3 is TGCAGCGTGGTGCGAGAGACCCAGTACTTC.

This clonotype has at least ten counts. V usage is TRBV5-5 and J usage is TRBJ2-7, with D possibly being TRBD1 or TRBD2 (5 bases each). From germline, CDR1 is SGHKS and CDR2 YYEKEE (reference sequence). This CDR3 is built from 14 residues. V shed 4 bases and J shed 2 bases, with 13 bases lying between them. The CDR3, as DNA: TGTGCCAGCAGCCAACCGGGACGTACCTACGAGCAGTACTTC. Its protein is CASSQPGRTYEQYF.

The rearrangement uses TRBV29-1 and TRBJ2-1; TRBD1 might be the D (5 bases). V lost 3 bases to trimming and J lost 11 bases, with 20 bases between them. Germline V gene data show CDR1 as SQVTM and CDR2 as ANQGSEA. There are 14 residues in the CDR3. The CDR3 DNA is TGCAGCGTTGATGGGGTTGAAGGGGTAGGAAAGCAGTTCTTC. Translation gives CSVDGVEGVGKQFF.

The chain carries TRBV12-3 or TRBV12-4 and TRBJ2-5; D unresolved. This CDR3 is built from 14 residues. The germline V and J ends were trimmed by 4 bases and 2 bases, with 11 bases remaining between them. The DNA of the CDR3 is TGTGCCAGCAGTTCGCTCCCCGTACAAGAGACCCAGTACTTC. Its protein is CASSSLPVQETQYF.

This clonotype was recorded at least ten times. The V call is TRBV28, the J call TRBJ1-4; D is perhaps TRBD1 (5 bases). This CDR3 contains 16 residues. V gave up 3 bases and J gave up 1 base, with 12 bases separating them. Germline CDR1 and CDR2: MDHEN and SYDVKM. The CDR3 coding sequence is TGTGCCAGCAGTTTTCGCAGGGAGGGAACTAATGAAAAACTGTTTTTT. It specifies CASSFRREGTNEKLFF.

A few counts support this clonotype. The chain recombines TRBV28 with TRBJ2-5; 7 positions match TRBD1. The CDR3 loop spans 13 amino acids. Trimming removed 8 bases from V and 2 bases from J; junction bases left unmatched: 5. Germline CDR1 and CDR2: MDHEN and SYDVKM. The CDR3 DNA reads TGTGCCAGCTGGGCAGGGGGACAAGAGACCCAGTACTTC. This encodes CASWAGGQETQYF.

The rearrangement joins TRBV20-1 to TRBJ2-1; 8 bases agree with TRBD2. The trim removed 3 bases at V and 10 bases at J, leaving 8 bases unmatched. Looked up from germline, CDR1 is DFQATT and CDR2 is SNEGSKA (reference sequence). The CDR3 covers 13 residues. CDR3 sequence: CSASQAGEREQFF. The CDR3 region has the DNA TGCAGTGCTAGCCAAGCGGGGGAGAGGGAGCAGTTCTTC.

This clonotype was seen many times. J is TRBJ2-3 and V is TRBV19; 8 positions match TRBD2. The length of the CDR3 is 16 residues. J was trimmed by 5 bases and V by 5 bases; bases with no gene match: 12. Germline V gene lookup returns CDR1 LNHDA and CDR2 SQIVND (reference sequence). The CDR3 is CASSPSERGLEDTQYF. For the CDR3, the DNA is TGTGCCAGTAGTCCGTCTGAGCGGGGGCTAGAAGATACGCAGTATTTT. Complete variable domain (other parts from reference TRBV19 and TRBJ2-3): DGGITQSPKYLFRKEGQNVTLSCEQNLNHDAMYWYRQDPGQGLRLIYYSQIVNDFQKGDIAEGYSVSREKKESFPLTVTSAQKNPTAFYLCASSPSERGLEDTQYFGPGTRLTVL.

This clonotype was seen only a few times. This chain links TRBV24-1 with TRBJ2-7; TRBD2 agrees at 13 bases. The CDR3 consists of 16 residues. Germline loops: CDR1 KGHDR, CDR2 SFDVKD. Trimming took 4 bases from V and 2 from J; bases not matched to a gene: 4. CDR3 in amino acids: CATSDPTSGRTYEQYF. As DNA, the CDR3 is TGTGCCACCAGTGACCCGACTAGCGGGAGGACCTACGAGCAGTACTTC.

This clonotype was seen only a few times. CDR3 bases: TGTGCCAGCAGCTTAGCCAGCAATCAGCCCCAGCATTTT. Its protein product is CASSLASNQPQHF. This chain uses TRBV11-2 with TRBJ1-5; D remains ambiguous. This CDR3 comprises 13 residues. Trimming took off 1 base at V and 1 base at J, with 2 bases between the two ends. Per the germline V gene, CDR1 is SGHAT and CDR2 is FQNNGV. Full variable domain (rest looked up from reference TRBV11-2 and TRBJ1-5): EAGVAQSPRYKIIEKRQSVAFWCNPISGHATLYWYQQILGQGPKLLIQFQNNGVVDDSQLPKDRFSAERLKGVDSTLKIQPAKLEDSAVYLCASSLASNQPQHFGDGTRLSIL.

The chain combines TRBV28 with TRBJ2-3, with 10 bases lining up with TRBD2. Germline assignment: CDR1 MDHEN and CDR2 SYDVKM. The junction had 10 bases not matched to a gene; V was cut back by 6 bases and J by 1 base. The CDR3 runs to 17 residues. The CDR3 loop reads CASRIRAGGRGTDTQYF. The CDR3 coding sequence is TGTGCCAGCAGGATACGAGCGGGGGGGCGGGGCACAGATACGCAGTATTTT.

The CDR3 region has the DNA TGTGCCAGCAGTTACGGGGGGGCCTATGGCTACACCTTC. Its protein product is CASSYGGAYGYTF. V is TRBV6-5 and J is TRBJ1-2; D perhaps matches TRBD1 (6 bases). Germline values: CDR1 MNHEY, CDR2 SVGAGI. The CDR3 contains 13 residues. Trimming left V 2 bases short and J 4 bases short, with 8 bases between.

The V call is TRBV4-2, the J call TRBJ1-1; a possible D gene is TRBD1 (6 bases). This CDR3 contains 15 residues. Looked up from germline, CDR1 is LGHNA and CDR2 is YNFKEQ. V lost 1 base and J 4 bases, leaving 13 bases between the germline ends. DNA for the CDR3: TGTGCCAGCAGCCAAGCTTCGGGGGCAGGCACTGAAGCTTTCTTT. It translates to CASSQASGAGTEAFF.

There are many counts of this clonotype. V and J are TRBV18 and TRBJ1-3, with D perhaps TRBD1 (5 bases). Germline V gene sequence: CDR1 KGHSH, CDR2 LQKENI. With 8 bases removed from V and 7 bases from J, the gap between germline ends came to 15 bases. CDR3 length: 13 residues. DNA of the CDR3: TGTGCCAGCACTGGGACTGCCGCGAACACCATATATTTT. This translates into CASTGTAANTIYF. Drawing the rest from reference TRBV18 and TRBJ1-3, the complete variable domain is NAGVMQNPRHLVRRRGQEARLRCSPMKGHSHVYWYRQLPEEGLKFMVYLQKENIIDESGMPKERFSAEFPKEGPSILRIQQVVRGDSAAYFCASTGTAANTIYFGEGSWLTVV.